This T cell receptor beta chain was recorded in a study of shared clonotypes between healthy human individuals (dated by TCRdb to about 2020). With respect to the entire study: The cohort included three men and a couple of women between 18 and 49 years of age. To estimate repertoire size and how much clonotype sharing occurs between individuals, the study deeply sequenced the blood TCR repertoires of roughly 5 healthy adults. Libraries were prepared and TCR repertoires were sequenced by different laboratories using diverse techniques, in order to increase sequencing depth and limit assay-specific biases. Each donor's leukapheresis produced roughly between roughly 0.9 and 9 billion PBMCs. General conclusions and limits of the study: Pairwise subsampling led to the expectation that sequencing depth would affect the degree of clonotype sharing among donors. Because the study included only a small number of donors, the genetic and exposure-history diversity represented was limited. Sampling was restricted to blood, and TCR repertoires in tissue are likely to differ from TCR repertoires in blood.

Healthy HIV-negative adults with no recently reported acute infections or vaccinations were included as donors. Only Caucasian adults living in Nashville, Tennessee, USA were represented among the donors. For unsorted samples, roughly 81 million PBMCs were counted and genomic DNA was extracted with the QIAamp DNA Blood Mini kit. Blood was collected by leukapheresis, and PBMCs were isolated by Ficoll-Histopaque density gradient centrifugation and then cryopreserved in liquid nitrogen vapor phase. Using the deep immunoSEQ assay, TCR CDR3 regions were amplified from genomic DNA by multiplex PCR. Extracted genomic DNA from each cell subset was distributed evenly across all wells of several immunoSEQ 96-well plates, and each plate was treated as a replicate. Each replicate PCR for unsorted PBMC received about 310 ng genomic DNA, equal to 25,000 to 30,000 T cell genomes. Ten immunoSEQ deep assay plates were used to sequence unsorted PBMC genomic DNA. Purified libraries were measured with a Qubit 3.0 fluorometer, size-checked on a Bioanalyzer 2100, and measured again with the KAPA Library Quantification kit. A separate single-read 150-cycle Illumina NextSeq 550 flow cell was used to sequence each immunoSEQ 96-well plate. The paper's processing steps were these. Because the immunoSEQ output included only junctional sequences and no quality scores, the filtering could not be the same as the filtering used for full-length reads. To assign V/J genes and CDR3, sequences were annotated against IMGT germline references using PyIR, a Python wrapper for IgBLAST v1.9. Reads were removed for weak V/J assignments (E-value above 1e-6), missing CDR3, stop codons, out-of-frame junctions, or ambiguous translated residues. V3J clonotypes were defined as sequences sharing an identical inferred V gene, J gene, and CDR3 amino acid sequence. Percentage overlap between repertoires was calculated by dividing the number of shared unique clonotypes by the size of the smaller repertoire. Repertoire richness was assessed with RTK rarefaction, the Chao1 estimator, and Recon v2.1 estimates of unobserved clonotypes. Sourced from immuneACCESS, this table was stored by TCRdb with only in-frame sequences that have V and J called. A share of the clones is absent; for the studies checked, an unresolved V gene accounts for under half, and the remainder has no known explanation. V and J calls and clone size are copied from that table; D and trimming were computed from the DNA. The sample includes 450,000 to 600,000 clones, with approximately 79% observed a single time. The ten largest clones take up 10% to 15% of the sample.

Comments on this clone: The antigen this receptor binds is unknown. No much larger clonotype is one base removed from it; base qualities were not supplied.

Including the terminal cysteine and phenylalanine, the CDR3 comprises 16 residues. The entry retains the CDR3 DNA only, 48 bases that are in frame from base 1. As encoded in the germline V gene, CDR1 is SGHRS while CDR2 is YFSETQ. V is shortened by 2 bases, J by 0 bases, and the region joining them spans 11 bases. The chain is made from TRBV5-1 and TRBJ2-2; TRBD1 is perhaps the D gene, given 5 matching bases. The receptor was derived from a woman in her forties in good health. Some clones in this sample may be carry-over from other donors' samples. The sample taken for sequencing was PBMCs. The nucleotides are TGCGCCAGCAGCTTCGACAGTGTTGCGAACACCGGGGAGCTGTTTTTT. It specifies CASSFDSVANTGELFF.